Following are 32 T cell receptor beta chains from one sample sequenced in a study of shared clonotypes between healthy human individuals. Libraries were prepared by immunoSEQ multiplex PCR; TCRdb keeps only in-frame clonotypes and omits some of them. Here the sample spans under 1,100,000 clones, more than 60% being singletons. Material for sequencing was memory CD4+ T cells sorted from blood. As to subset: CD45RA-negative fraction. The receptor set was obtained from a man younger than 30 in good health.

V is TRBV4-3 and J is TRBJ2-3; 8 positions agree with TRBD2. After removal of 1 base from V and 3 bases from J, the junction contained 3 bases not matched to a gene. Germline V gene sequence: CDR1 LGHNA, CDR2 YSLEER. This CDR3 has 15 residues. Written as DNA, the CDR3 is TGCGCCAGCAGCCAAGCCGGGAGGGGGACAGATACGCAGTATTTT. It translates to CASSQAGRGTDTQYF.

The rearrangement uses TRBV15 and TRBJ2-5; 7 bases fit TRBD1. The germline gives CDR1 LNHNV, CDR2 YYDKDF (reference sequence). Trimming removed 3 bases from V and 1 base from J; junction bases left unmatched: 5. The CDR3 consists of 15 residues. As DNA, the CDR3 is TGTGCCACCAGCAGGTCTAGGGGGCCCCAAGAGACCCAGTACTTC. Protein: CATSRSRGPQETQYF.

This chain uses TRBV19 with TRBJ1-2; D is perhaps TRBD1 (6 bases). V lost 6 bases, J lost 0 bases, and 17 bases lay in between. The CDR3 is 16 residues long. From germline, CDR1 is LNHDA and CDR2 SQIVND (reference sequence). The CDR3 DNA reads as TGTGCCAGTAGCCCCGATGGGGGCTATGCTAACTATGGCTACACCTTC. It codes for CASSPDGGYANYGYTF. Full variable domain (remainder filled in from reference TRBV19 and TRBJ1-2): DGGITQSPKYLFRKEGQNVTLSCEQNLNHDAMYWYRQDPGQGLRLIYYSQIVNDFQKGDIAEGYSVSREKKESFPLTVTSAQKNPTAFYLCASSPDGGYANYGYTFGSGTRLTVV.

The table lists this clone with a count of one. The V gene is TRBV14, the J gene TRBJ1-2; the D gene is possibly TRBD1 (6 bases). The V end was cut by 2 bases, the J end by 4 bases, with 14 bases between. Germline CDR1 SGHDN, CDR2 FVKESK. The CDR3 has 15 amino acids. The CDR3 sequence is CASSQMNQQGYGYTF. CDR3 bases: TGTGCCAGCAGCCAAATGAACCAACAGGGCTATGGCTACACCTTC.

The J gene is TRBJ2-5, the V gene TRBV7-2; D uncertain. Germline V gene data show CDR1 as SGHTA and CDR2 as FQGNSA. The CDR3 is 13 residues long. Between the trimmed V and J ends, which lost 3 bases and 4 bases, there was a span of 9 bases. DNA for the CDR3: TGTGCCAGCAGCTTCAACTTGGCAGAGACCCAGTACTTC. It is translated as CASSFNLAETQYF.

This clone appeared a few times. The CDR3 protein is CASTGRSLNTEAFF. The CDR3 DNA follows: TGTGCCAGTACCGGCAGAAGTTTGAACACTGAAGCTTTCTTT. The rearrangement links TRBV19 to TRBJ1-1; D remains ambiguous. Germline V gives CDR1 LNHDA, CDR2 SQIVND (reference sequence). The ends were cut back, 7 bases at V and 0 bases at J, with 12 bases in the middle. The CDR3 runs 14 residues. Together with reference TRBV19 and TRBJ1-1, the CDR3 gives the full variable domain: DGGITQSPKYLFRKEGQNVTLSCEQNLNHDAMYWYRQDPGQGLRLIYYSQIVNDFQKGDIAEGYSVSREKKESFPLTVTSAQKNPTAFYLCASTGRSLNTEAFFGQGTRLTVV.

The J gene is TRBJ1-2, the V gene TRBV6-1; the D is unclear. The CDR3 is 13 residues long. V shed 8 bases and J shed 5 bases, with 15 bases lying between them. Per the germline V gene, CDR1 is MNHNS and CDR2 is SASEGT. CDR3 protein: CASAGRSPYGYTF. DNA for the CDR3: TGTGCCAGCGCCGGACGATCCCCTTATGGCTACACCTTC.

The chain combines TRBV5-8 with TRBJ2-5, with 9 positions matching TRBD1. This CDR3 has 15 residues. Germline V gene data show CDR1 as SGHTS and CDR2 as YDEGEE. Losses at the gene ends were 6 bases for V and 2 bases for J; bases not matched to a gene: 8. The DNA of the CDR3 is TGTGCCAGCACCCCCGGAGACAGGGGGCAAGAGACCCAGTACTTC. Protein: CASTPGDRGQETQYF.

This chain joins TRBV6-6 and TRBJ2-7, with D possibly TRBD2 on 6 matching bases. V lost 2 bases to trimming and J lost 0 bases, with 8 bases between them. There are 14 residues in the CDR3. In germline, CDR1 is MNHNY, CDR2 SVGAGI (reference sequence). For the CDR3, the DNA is TGTGCCAGCAGTTACGGGGGGTTCTCCTACGAGCAGTACTTC. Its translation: CASSYGGFSYEQYF.

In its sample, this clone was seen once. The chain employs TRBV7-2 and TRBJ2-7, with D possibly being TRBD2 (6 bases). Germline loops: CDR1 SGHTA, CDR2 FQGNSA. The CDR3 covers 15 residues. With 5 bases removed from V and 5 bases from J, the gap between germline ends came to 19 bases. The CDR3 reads CASSSRGTTGNEQYF. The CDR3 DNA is TGTGCCAGCAGCAGTCGCGGGACGACCGGAAACGAGCAGTACTTC.

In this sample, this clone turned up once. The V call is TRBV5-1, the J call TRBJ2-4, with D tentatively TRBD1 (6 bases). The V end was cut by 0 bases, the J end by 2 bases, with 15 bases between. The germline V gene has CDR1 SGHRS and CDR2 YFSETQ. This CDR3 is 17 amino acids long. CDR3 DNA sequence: TGCGCCAGCAGCTTGGTTCAGGGGTCGATCACCAAAAACATTCAGTACTTC. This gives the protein CASSLVQGSITKNIQYF. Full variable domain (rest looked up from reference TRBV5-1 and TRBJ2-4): KAGVTQTPRYLIKTRGQQVTLSCSPISGHRSVSWYQQTPGQGLQFLFEYFSETQRNKGNFPGRFSGRQFSNSRSEMNVSTLELGDSALYLCASSLVQGSITKNIQYFGAGTRLSVL.

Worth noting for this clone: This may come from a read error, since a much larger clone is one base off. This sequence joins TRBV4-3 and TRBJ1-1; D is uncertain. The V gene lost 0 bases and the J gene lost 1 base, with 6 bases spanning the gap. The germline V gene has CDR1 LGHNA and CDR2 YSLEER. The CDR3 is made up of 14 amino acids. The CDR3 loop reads CASSQDHGNTEAFF. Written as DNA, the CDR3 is TGCGCCAGCAGCCAAGATCACGGGAACACTGAAGCTTTCTTT.

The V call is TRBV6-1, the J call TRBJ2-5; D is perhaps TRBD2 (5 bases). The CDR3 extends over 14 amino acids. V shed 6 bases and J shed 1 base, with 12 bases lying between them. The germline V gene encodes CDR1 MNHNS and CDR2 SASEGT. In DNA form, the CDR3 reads TGTGCCAGCAGGGGAGTCATGTTCCAAGAGACCCAGTACTTC. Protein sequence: CASRGVMFQETQYF.

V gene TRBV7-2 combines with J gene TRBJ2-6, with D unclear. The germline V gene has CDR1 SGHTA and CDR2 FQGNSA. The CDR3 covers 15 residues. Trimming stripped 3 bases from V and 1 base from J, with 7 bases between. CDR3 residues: CASSFSPSGANVLTF. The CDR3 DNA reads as TGTGCCAGCAGCTTCTCCCCTTCTGGGGCCAACGTCCTGACTTTC.

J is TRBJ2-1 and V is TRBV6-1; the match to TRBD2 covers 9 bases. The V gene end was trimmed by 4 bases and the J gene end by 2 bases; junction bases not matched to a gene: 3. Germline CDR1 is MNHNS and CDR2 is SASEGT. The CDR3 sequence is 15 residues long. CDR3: CASSGPSGTYNEQFF. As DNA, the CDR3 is TGTGCCAGCAGTGGGCCTAGCGGGACCTACAATGAGCAGTTCTTC.

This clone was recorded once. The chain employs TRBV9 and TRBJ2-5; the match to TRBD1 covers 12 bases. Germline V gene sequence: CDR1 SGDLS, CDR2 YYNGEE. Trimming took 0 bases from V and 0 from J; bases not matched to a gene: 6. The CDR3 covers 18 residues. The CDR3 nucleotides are TGTGCCAGCAGCGTAGCCGGGACAGGGGGCTCGTACCAAGAGACCCAGTACTTC. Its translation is CASSVAGTGGSYQETQYF.

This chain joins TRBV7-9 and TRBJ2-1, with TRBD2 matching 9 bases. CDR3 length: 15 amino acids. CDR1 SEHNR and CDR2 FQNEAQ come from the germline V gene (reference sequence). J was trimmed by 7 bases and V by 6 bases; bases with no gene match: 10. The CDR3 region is CASRPTGTSSNEQFF. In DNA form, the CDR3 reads TGTGCCAGCAGACCGACCGGGACTAGCTCTAATGAGCAGTTCTTC.

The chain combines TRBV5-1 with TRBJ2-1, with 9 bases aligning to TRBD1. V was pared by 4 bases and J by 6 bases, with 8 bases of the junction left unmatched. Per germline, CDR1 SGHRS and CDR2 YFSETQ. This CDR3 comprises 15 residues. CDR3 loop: CASSTGQGTPNEQFF. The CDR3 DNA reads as TGCGCCAGCAGCACCGGACAGGGGACCCCCAATGAGCAGTTCTTC.

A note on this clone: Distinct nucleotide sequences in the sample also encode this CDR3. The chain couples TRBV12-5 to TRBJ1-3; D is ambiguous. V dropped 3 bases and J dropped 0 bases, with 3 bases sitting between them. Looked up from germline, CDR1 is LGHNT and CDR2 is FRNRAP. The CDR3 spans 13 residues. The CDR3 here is CASGLNSGNTIYF. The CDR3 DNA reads TGTGCTAGTGGTTTAAACTCTGGAAACACCATATATTTT.

The CDR3 protein is CAWSTGRGNEKLFF. CDR3 DNA: TGTGCCTGGAGTACAGGGAGAGGTAATGAAAAACTGTTTTTT. This chain uses TRBV30 with TRBJ1-4, with a possible D match to TRBD1 (6 bases). Germline-derived CDR1 and CDR2 are GTSNPN and SVGIG (reference sequence). CDR3 length: 14 amino acids. Trimming pared 2 bases from V and 4 bases from J, leaving 11 bases between.

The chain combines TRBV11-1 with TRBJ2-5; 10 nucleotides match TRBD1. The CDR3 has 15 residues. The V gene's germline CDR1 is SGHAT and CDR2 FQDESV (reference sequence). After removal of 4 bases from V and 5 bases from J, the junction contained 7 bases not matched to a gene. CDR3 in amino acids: CASSSGWTGGETQYF. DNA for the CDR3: TGTGCCAGCAGCTCGGGTTGGACAGGGGGGGAGACCCAGTACTTC.

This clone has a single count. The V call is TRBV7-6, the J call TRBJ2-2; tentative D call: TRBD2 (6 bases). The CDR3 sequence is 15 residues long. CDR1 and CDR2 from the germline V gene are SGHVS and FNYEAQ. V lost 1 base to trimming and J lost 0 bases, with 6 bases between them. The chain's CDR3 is CASSLGGTNTGELFF. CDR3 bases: TGTGCCAGCAGCTTAGGCGGGACGAACACCGGGGAGCTGTTTTTT.

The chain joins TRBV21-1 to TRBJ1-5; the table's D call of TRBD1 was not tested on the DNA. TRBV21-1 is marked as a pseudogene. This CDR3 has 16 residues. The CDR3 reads CASSKVGRVGRQPQHF. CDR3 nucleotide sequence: TGTGCCAGCAGCAAAGTCGGCAGGGTCGGAAGGCAGCCCCAGCATTTT.

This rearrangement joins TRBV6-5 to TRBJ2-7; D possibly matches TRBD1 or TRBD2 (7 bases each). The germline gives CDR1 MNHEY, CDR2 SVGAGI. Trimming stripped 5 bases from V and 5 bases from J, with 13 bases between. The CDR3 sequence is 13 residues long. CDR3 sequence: CASSQGGPDEQYF. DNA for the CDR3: TGTGCCAGCAGTCAGGGGGGGCCGGACGAGCAGTACTTC.

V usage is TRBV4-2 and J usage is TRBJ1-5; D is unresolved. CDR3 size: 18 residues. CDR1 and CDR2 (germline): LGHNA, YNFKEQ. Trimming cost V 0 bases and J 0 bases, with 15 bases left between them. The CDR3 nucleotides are TGTGCCAGCAGCCAAGACCCCACTGGACGGGTTAGCAATCAGCCCCAGCATTTT. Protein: CASSQDPTGRVSNQPQHF.

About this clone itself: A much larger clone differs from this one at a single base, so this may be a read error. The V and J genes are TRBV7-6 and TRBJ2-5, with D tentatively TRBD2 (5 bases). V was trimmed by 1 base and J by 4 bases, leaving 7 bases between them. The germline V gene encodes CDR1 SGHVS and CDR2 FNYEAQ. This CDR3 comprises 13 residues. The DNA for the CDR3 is TGTGCCAGCAGCTTAGACGAGGGAGAGACCCAGTACTTC. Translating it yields CASSLDEGETQYF.

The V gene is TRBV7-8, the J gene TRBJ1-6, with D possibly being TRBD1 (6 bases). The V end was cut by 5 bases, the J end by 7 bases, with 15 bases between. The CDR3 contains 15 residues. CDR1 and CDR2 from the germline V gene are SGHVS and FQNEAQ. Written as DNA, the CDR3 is TGTGCCAGCAGCCCTCTAGAGGGGGGGAATTCACCCCTCCACTTT. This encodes CASSPLEGGNSPLHF.

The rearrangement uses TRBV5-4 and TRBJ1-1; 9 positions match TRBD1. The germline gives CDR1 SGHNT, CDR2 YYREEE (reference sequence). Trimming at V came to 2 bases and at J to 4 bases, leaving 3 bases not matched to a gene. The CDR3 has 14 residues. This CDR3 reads CASSFGDRATEAFF. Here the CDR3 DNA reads TGTGCCAGCAGCTTTGGGGACAGGGCCACTGAAGCTTTCTTT.

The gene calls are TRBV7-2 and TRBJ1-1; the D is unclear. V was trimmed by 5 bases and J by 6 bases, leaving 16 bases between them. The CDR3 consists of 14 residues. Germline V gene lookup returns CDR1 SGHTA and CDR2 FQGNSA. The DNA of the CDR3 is TGTGCCAGCAGCCCCAGTGTCGGGAGGGCTGAAGCTTTCTTT. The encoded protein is CASSPSVGRAEAFF.

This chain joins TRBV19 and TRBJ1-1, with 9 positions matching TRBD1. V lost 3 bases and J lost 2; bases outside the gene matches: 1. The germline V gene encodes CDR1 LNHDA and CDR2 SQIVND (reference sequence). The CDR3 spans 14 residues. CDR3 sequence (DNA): TGTGCCAGTAGTATGGACAGGGGAAACACTGAAGCTTTCTTT. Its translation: CASSMDRGNTEAFF. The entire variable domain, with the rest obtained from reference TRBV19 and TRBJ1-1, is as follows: DGGITQSPKYLFRKEGQNVTLSCEQNLNHDAMYWYRQDPGQGLRLIYYSQIVNDFQKGDIAEGYSVSREKKESFPLTVTSAQKNPTAFYLCASSMDRGNTEAFFGQGTRLTVV.

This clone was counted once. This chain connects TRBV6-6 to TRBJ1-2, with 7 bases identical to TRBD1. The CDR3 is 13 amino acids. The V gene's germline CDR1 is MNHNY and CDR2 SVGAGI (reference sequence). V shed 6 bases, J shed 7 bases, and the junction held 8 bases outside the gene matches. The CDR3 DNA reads TGTGCCAGCAGCCCCGACAGGGCGGGTGGCTACACCTTC. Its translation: CASSPDRAGGYTF.

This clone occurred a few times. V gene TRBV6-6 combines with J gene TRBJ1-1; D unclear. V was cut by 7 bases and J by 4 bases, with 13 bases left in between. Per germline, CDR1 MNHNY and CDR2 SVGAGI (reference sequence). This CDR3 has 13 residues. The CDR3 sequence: CASKRTEFTEAFF. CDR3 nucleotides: TGTGCCAGCAAGAGGACCGAATTCACTGAAGCTTTCTTT.